What follows are 18 T cell receptor beta chains derived from one specimen sequenced in a study of blood T cell repertoires in COVID-19. The data were produced by immunoSEQ multiplex PCR, yet TCRdb's version contains in-frame clones alone and is incomplete. Among over 200,000 clones, roughly 87% were seen once, and the ten largest hold less than 15%. Sequenced input: peripheral blood. The receptors here all came from a woman aged 18-35 years who had recovered from COVID-19.

This chain joins TRBV5-4 and TRBJ2-2; D ambiguous. The V gene lost 3 bases and the J gene lost 0 bases, with 12 bases spanning the gap. Germline V gives CDR1 SGHNT, CDR2 YYREEE (reference sequence). CDR3 length: 16 residues. CDR3 protein: CASSYYQGPNTGELFF. In nucleotides, the CDR3 is TGTGCCAGCAGCTACTACCAAGGCCCGAACACCGGGGAGCTGTTTTTT.

The genes are TRBV18 and TRBJ1-2; D is unclear. This CDR3 is 13 amino acids long. Trimming shortened V by 3 bases and J by 1 base, and 6 bases separated the two germline ends. CDR1 and CDR2 (germline): KGHSH, LQKENI. The CDR3 coding sequence is TGTGCCAGCTCACCCGGGGATAACTATGGCTACACCTTC. Translating gives CASSPGDNYGYTF.

The CDR3 sequence: CASSLWGALNTEAFF. The DNA for the CDR3 is TGTGCCAGCAGTTTATGGGGAGCCTTGAACACTGAAGCTTTCTTT. The V call is TRBV27, the J call TRBJ1-1; D unclear. Germline V lookup: CDR1 MNHEY, CDR2 SMNVEV (reference sequence). CDR3 length: 15 amino acids. V dropped 1 base and J dropped 0 bases, with 9 bases sitting between them.

The J gene is TRBJ2-1, the V gene TRBV11-1; 9 positions agree with TRBD2. The CDR3 has 16 amino acids. V lost 1 base and J lost 7; bases outside the gene matches: 8. The germline V gene has CDR1 SGHAT and CDR2 FQDESV (reference sequence). DNA for the CDR3: TGTGCCAGCAGCTTAGTAGGCGCGGGAGGGAGGAATGAGCAGTTCTTC. Protein product: CASSLVGAGGRNEQFF.

The chain uses TRBV5-1 and TRBJ2-7, with D possibly being TRBD2 (5 bases). The germline V and J ends were trimmed by 0 bases and 7 bases, with 17 bases remaining between them. The CDR3 contains 15 residues. CDR1 and CDR2 (germline): SGHRS, YFSETQ. Written as DNA, the CDR3 is TGCGCCAGCAGCTTGGGGAGAGCCACCTGGGAGGAGCAGTACTTC. Amino acid sequence: CASSLGRATWEEQYF.

The DNA of the CDR3 is TGCGCCAGCAGCCAGGATACGGGGACTAGCCAGGAAATTTACAATGAGCAGTTCTTC. This gives the protein CASSQDTGTSQEIYNEQFF. The rearrangement uses TRBV4-3 and TRBJ2-1; 9 bases agree with TRBD2. The J segment lost 4 bases and the V segment lost 3 bases, leaving 16 bases of the junction unmatched. This CDR3 region has 19 residues. In germline, CDR1 is LGHNA, CDR2 YSLEER.

The chain carries TRBV18 and TRBJ2-5; maybe TRBD1 (6 bases). Germline V gives CDR1 KGHSH, CDR2 LQKENI. The CDR3 loop spans 16 amino acids. V shed 3 bases and J shed 1 base, with 15 bases lying between them. CDR3 in DNA: TGTGCCAGCTCACCCCGCGGCAGGGGAGTCCAAGAGACCCAGTACTTC. Translated, it gives CASSPRGRGVQETQYF. Combining the CDR3 with reference TRBV18 and TRBJ2-5 gives the whole variable domain NAGVMQNPRHLVRRRGQEARLRCSPMKGHSHVYWYRQLPEEGLKFMVYLQKENIIDESGMPKERFSAEFPKEGPSILRIQQVVRGDSAAYFCASSPRGRGVQETQYFGPGTRLLVL.

V usage is TRBV10-3 and J usage is TRBJ1-2; possibly TRBD1 for D (6 bases). V was shortened by 0 bases and J by 3 bases, with 11 bases between the two germline ends. Germline CDR1 and CDR2: ENHRY and SYGVKD. The CDR3 is 15 residues long. The CDR3 nucleotides are TGTGCCATCAGTGAGTCGGGGGCGACCTACTATGGCTACACCTTC. Translating gives CAISESGATYYGYTF.

The V and J genes are TRBV6-5 and TRBJ1-1; D remains unclear. Looked up from germline, CDR1 is MNHEY and CDR2 is SVGAGI. V gave up 6 bases and J gave up 4 bases, with 12 bases separating them. This CDR3 is 13 amino acids long. The CDR3 loop is CASRLRWATEAFF. CDR3 coding DNA: TGTGCCAGCAGACTTCGGTGGGCCACTGAAGCTTTCTTT.

The chain carries TRBV7-6 and TRBJ2-1, with 7 positions matching TRBD2. CDR3 length: 19 residues. The junction had 16 bases not matched to a gene; V was cut back by 5 bases and J by 0 bases. Germline V CDR1 and CDR2: SGHVS, FNYEAQ. The CDR3 sequence is CASSPPEVVAGVSYNEQFF. The CDR3 DNA follows: TGTGCCAGCAGCCCCCCTGAGGTAGTTGCGGGAGTCTCCTACAATGAGCAGTTCTTC. Combining the CDR3 with reference TRBV7-6 and TRBJ2-1 gives the whole variable domain GAGVSQSPRYKVTKRGQDVALRCDPISGHVSLYWYRQALGQGPEFLTYFNYEAQQDKSGLPNDRFSAERPEGSISTLTIQRTEQRDSAMYRCASSPPEVVAGVSYNEQFFGPGTRLTVL.

The chain carries TRBV10-1 and TRBJ2-7, with D tentatively TRBD2 (5 bases). Germline V lookup: CDR1 WNHNN, CDR2 SYGVQD (reference sequence). The CDR3 totals 15 residues. Deletions cut 0 bases from V and 0 bases from J, with 9 bases between. CDR3 region: CASSESAGPSYEQYF. The CDR3 DNA is TGCGCCAGCAGTGAGTCGGCGGGCCCCTCCTACGAGCAGTACTTC.

The rearrangement joins TRBV7-9 to TRBJ1-2, with TRBD1 identical over 8 bases. CDR3 size: 14 residues. Germline V gene data show CDR1 as SEHNR and CDR2 as FQNEAQ (reference sequence). V lost 4 bases and J lost 4; bases outside the gene matches: 5. CDR3 DNA: TGTGCCAGCAGCTATAGTCAGGGGGCCTATGGCTACACCTTC. Its protein product is CASSYSQGAYGYTF.

The V and J genes are TRBV27 and TRBJ1-2; D not resolved. The CDR3 runs 17 residues. Germline CDR1 and CDR2: MNHEY and SMNVEV (reference sequence). Trimming stripped 3 bases from V and 2 bases from J, with 19 bases between. The CDR3 nucleotides are TGTGCCAGCAGTTTTTCCCCCCCGCGGGCCGGAAACTATGGCTACACCTTC. Protein sequence: CASSFSPPRAGNYGYTF.

The chain carries TRBV13 and TRBJ1-1; D is perhaps TRBD1 (5 bases). Germline V lookup: CDR1 PRHDT, CDR2 FYEKMQ (reference sequence). This CDR3 comprises 16 residues. V was trimmed by 3 bases and J by 0 bases, leaving 14 bases between them. The CDR3 region is CASSFGSQVMNTEAFF. CDR3 sequence (DNA): TGTGCCAGCAGCTTTGGCTCACAGGTTATGAACACTGAAGCTTTCTTT. Based on the CDR3 plus reference TRBV13 and TRBJ1-1, the full variable domain is AAGVIQSPRHLIKEKRETATLKCYPIPRHDTVYWYQQGPGQDPQFLISFYEKMQSDKGSIPDRFSAQQFSDYHSELNMSSLELGDSALYFCASSFGSQVMNTEAFFGQGTRLTVV.

The genes are TRBV30 and TRBJ1-3; possibly TRBD1 for D (6 bases). The ends were cut back, 4 bases at V and 6 bases at J, with 13 bases in the middle. The CDR3 length is 13 residues. Germline V CDR1 and CDR2: GTSNPN, SVGIG (reference sequence). The CDR3 DNA sequence: TGTGCCTGGATGGGACAATTGGCAAACACCATATATTTT. It yields the protein CAWMGQLANTIYF. The full variable domain, its missing parts supplied by reference TRBV30 and TRBJ1-3, is SQTIHQWPATLVQPVGSPLSLECTVEGTSNPNLYWYRQAAGRGLQLLFYSVGIGQISSEVPQNLSASRPQDRQFILSSKKLLLSDSGFYLCAWMGQLANTIYFGEGSWLTVV.

The rearrangement uses TRBV13 and TRBJ2-5; 9 bases are a match to TRBD2. The V gene end was trimmed by 5 bases and the J gene end by 5 bases; junction bases not matched to a gene: 9. CDR1 and CDR2 (germline): PRHDT, FYEKMQ (reference sequence). There are 15 residues in the CDR3. The CDR3 region has the DNA TGTGCCAGCAGCCCGAGCGGGAGGAATCGCGAGACCCAGTACTTC. Amino acids: CASSPSGRNRETQYF.

J is TRBJ1-4 and V is TRBV12-5, with D maybe TRBD1 (6 bases). The V end was cut by 4 bases, the J end by 8 bases, with 11 bases between. Germline lookup yields CDR1 LGHNT and CDR2 FRNRAP. The CDR3 is 13 residues long. The CDR3 region is CASGSPGVEKLFF. Here the CDR3 DNA reads TGTGCTAGTGGTTCACCAGGGGTCGAAAAACTGTTTTTT.

The genes are TRBV7-9 and TRBJ1-2; 8 positions agree with TRBD1. Trimming cost V 6 bases and J 4 bases; bases outside gene matches: 13. The CDR3 consists of 16 residues. Germline CDR1 reads SEHNR; CDR2 reads FQNEAQ (reference sequence). The CDR3 loop is CASREAAGGIFYGYTF. CDR3 coding DNA: TGTGCCAGCAGGGAGGCGGCAGGGGGCATCTTCTATGGCTACACCTTC.